A single sample gave rise to the 13 T cell receptor beta chains below, sequenced in a study of blood T cells in healthy people across ages. Sample-barcoded 5' priming and a J-beta primer mix drove a second PCR of roughly 6 to 12 cycles. Each CDR3 protein gets one entry after TCRdb re-called the 5' RACE reads with MiXCR. The sample consists of about 320,000 distinct CDR3 sequences, roughly 29% of them appearing once. Sample: blood. The receptors here all came from an older woman in good health.

The V gene is TRBV5-1, the J gene TRBJ1-2; D call uncertain. V was pared by 7 bases and J by 3 bases, with 7 bases between. The CDR3 consists of 11 residues. Looked up from germline, CDR1 is SGHRS and CDR2 is YFSETQ. CDR3: CASRSDYGYTF. The DNA for the CDR3 is TGCGCCAGCCGTTCCGACTATGGCTACACCTTC.

This chain joins TRBV15 and TRBJ1-2, with 7 positions matching TRBD1. Germline V CDR1 and CDR2: LNHNV, YYDKDF (reference sequence). Trimming at V came to 0 bases and at J to 1 base, leaving 2 bases not matched to a gene. This CDR3 contains 15 residues. CDR3 nucleotides: TGTGCCACCAGCAGAGAACAGGGGTATAACTATGGCTACACCTTC. It yields the protein CATSREQGYNYGYTF.

This clonotype was counted between two and nine times. This chain uses TRBV9 with TRBJ1-1; the D gene is possibly TRBD1 (6 bases). This CDR3 contains 13 residues. Per germline, CDR1 SGDLS and CDR2 YYNGEE. The ends were cut back, 9 bases at V and 7 bases at J, with 19 bases in the middle. For the CDR3, the DNA is TGTGCCACCGGGAGGGGGGAAAAGGGTGAAGCTTTCTTT. Translating gives CATGRGEKGEAFF. Filled out from reference TRBV9 and TRBJ1-1, the complete variable domain reads DSGVTQTPKHLITATGQRVTLRCSPRSGDLSVYWYQQSLDQGLQFLIQYYNGEERAKGNILERFSAQQFPDLHSELNLSSLELGDSALYFCATGRGEKGEAFFGQGTRLTVV.

This clonotype was observed a handful of times. The chain recombines TRBV20-1 with TRBJ1-2; 7 bases agree with TRBD1. Germline trimming cut 0 bases from V and 8 bases from J; bases unmatched to any gene: 12. CDR1 and CDR2 (germline): DFQATT, SNEGSKA (reference sequence). This CDR3 is built from 15 residues. Written as DNA, the CDR3 is TGCAGTGCTAGAGATAGGGCAGGGGGGGCCTGGGGCTACACCTTC. Its translation is CSARDRAGGAWGYTF.

This clonotype has just a few counts. The rearrangement links TRBV10-3 to TRBJ1-2; D remains ambiguous. This CDR3 spans 14 amino acids. Germline-derived CDR1 and CDR2 are ENHRY and SYGVKD. The V end was cut by 2 bases, the J end by 2 bases, with 9 bases between. The CDR3 protein is CAISEGGQNYGYTF. CDR3 bases: TGTGCCATCAGTGAGGGAGGGCAGAACTATGGCTACACCTTC.

The sample holds a few counts of this clonotype. CDR3 amino acids: CASSPSPETQYF. In nucleotides, the CDR3 is TGTGCCAGCTCACCATCCCCAGAGACCCAGTACTTC. J is TRBJ2-5 and V is TRBV18; D uncertain. The CDR3 consists of 12 residues. Trimming pared 2 bases from V and 4 bases from J, leaving 5 bases between. Per germline, CDR1 KGHSH and CDR2 LQKENI.

The V gene is TRBV29-1, the J gene TRBJ2-5; tentative D call: TRBD1 (6 bases). Trimming shortened V by 7 bases and J by 0 bases, and 21 bases separated the two germline ends. The CDR3 runs to 16 residues. Per the germline V gene, CDR1 is SQVTM and CDR2 is ANQGSEA. DNA of the CDR3: TGCAGCGGGAGTAAGGGATTGGGGGCCAACCAAGAGACCCAGTACTTC. As protein: CSGSKGLGANQETQYF. Based on the CDR3 plus reference TRBV29-1 and TRBJ2-5, the full variable domain is SAVISQKPSRDICQRGTSLTIQCQVDSQVTMMFWYRQQPGQSLTLIATANQGSEATYESGFVIDKFPISRPNLTFSTLTVSNMSPEDSSIYLCSGSKGLGANQETQYFGPGTRLLVL.

Ten or more counts support this clonotype. This chain connects TRBV27 to TRBJ2-5, with 9 bases identical to TRBD1. Unmatched junction bases numbered 14, after V lost 2 bases and J lost 4 bases. This CDR3 is built from 18 residues. Germline CDR1 MNHEY, CDR2 SMNVEV (reference sequence). CDR3 protein: CASSLTGPHQTGGETQYF. The CDR3 region has the DNA TGTGCCAGCAGTTTAACCGGACCGCATCAGACAGGGGGAGAGACCCAGTACTTC.

This clonotype was counted only a few times. The rearrangement joins TRBV7-2 to TRBJ1-1, with D tentatively TRBD1 (5 bases). The V end was cut by 5 bases, the J end by 1 base, with 11 bases between. CDR3 length: 14 residues. The germline CDR1 and CDR2 sequences are SGHTA and FQGNSA. The CDR3 protein is CASSPGRTNTEAFF. The CDR3 region has the DNA TGTGCCAGCAGCCCAGGGAGAACGAACACTGAAGCTTTCTTT.

This clonotype was seen more than once but under ten times. A much larger clone sits a single nucleotide away, making a read error possible. V gene TRBV20-1 combines with J gene TRBJ2-5; D is possibly TRBD2 (5 bases). There are 14 residues in the CDR3. Germline CDR1 reads DFQATT; CDR2 reads SNEGSKA (reference sequence). CDR3: CSARDLGSHNERFF. DNA of the CDR3: TGCAGTGCTAGAGATCTAGGAAGCCACAATGAGCGGTTCTTC.

The rearrangement links TRBV5-1 to TRBJ2-5; D is uncertain. V shed 0 bases and J shed 4 bases, with 10 bases lying between them. The CDR3 consists of 14 residues. Germline V gives CDR1 SGHRS, CDR2 YFSETQ. Here the CDR3 reads CASSLAVGSETQYF. In DNA, the CDR3 is TGCGCCAGCAGCTTGGCGGTAGGGTCAGAGACCCAGTACTTC.

This chain connects TRBV12-3 or TRBV12-4 to TRBJ2-5; no clear D gene. Trimming took 7 bases from V and 4 from J, leaving 22 bases between them. The CDR3 has 16 amino acids. This CDR3 reads CASTRARDPRAETQYF. The CDR3 bases are TGTGCCAGCACACGGGCAAGGGATCCAAGGGCAGAGACCCAGTACTTC.

The CDR3 DNA sequence: TGTGCCAGCCGTCGCGGAGGGAACTCCTACGAGCAGTACTTC. It is translated as CASRRGGNSYEQYF. This chain links TRBV28 with TRBJ2-7; D is possibly TRBD2 (6 bases). This CDR3 comprises 14 residues. Germline V lookup: CDR1 MDHEN, CDR2 SYDVKM. With 8 bases removed from V and 0 bases from J, the gap between germline ends came to 14 bases.